This T cell receptor (beta chain) was recorded in a study of CD8+ T cells in alopecia areata. The wider study: Treated patients received oral tofacitinib, 5 to 10 mg twice daily.

Alopecia areata patients provided lesional scalp punch biopsies and peripheral blood. Findings and caveats of the study: Normal scalp showed lower clonality than lesional scalp, especially alopecia totalis/universalis. Mice gave a clearer picture of TCR sharing than patients did, possibly for HLA-related reasons.

For this clone: The antigen remains undetermined.

RNA, once extracted, was reverse transcribed into cDNA for use as the sequencing template. Some clones are missing from TCRdb's copy, which holds only in-frame ones; the method was immunoSEQ multiplex PCR. The data hold roughly 180,000 clones, with almost 65% observed a single time. The CDR3 extends over 15 amino acids. Germline V gene lookup returns CDR1 ENHRY and CDR2 SYGVKD. With V trimmed by 4 bases and J by 3 bases, 8 bases remained unmatched. The sample here was CD4+ T cells sorted from blood, taken at week 0. This TCR derives from a human donor with alopecia areata. The J gene is TRBJ2-5, the V gene TRBV10-3, with 7 nucleotides matching TRBD1. As DNA, the CDR3 is TGTGCCATCAGTGGCCCGGGGACAGAGAAAGAGACCCAGTACTTC. Translated: CAISGPGTEKETQYF.